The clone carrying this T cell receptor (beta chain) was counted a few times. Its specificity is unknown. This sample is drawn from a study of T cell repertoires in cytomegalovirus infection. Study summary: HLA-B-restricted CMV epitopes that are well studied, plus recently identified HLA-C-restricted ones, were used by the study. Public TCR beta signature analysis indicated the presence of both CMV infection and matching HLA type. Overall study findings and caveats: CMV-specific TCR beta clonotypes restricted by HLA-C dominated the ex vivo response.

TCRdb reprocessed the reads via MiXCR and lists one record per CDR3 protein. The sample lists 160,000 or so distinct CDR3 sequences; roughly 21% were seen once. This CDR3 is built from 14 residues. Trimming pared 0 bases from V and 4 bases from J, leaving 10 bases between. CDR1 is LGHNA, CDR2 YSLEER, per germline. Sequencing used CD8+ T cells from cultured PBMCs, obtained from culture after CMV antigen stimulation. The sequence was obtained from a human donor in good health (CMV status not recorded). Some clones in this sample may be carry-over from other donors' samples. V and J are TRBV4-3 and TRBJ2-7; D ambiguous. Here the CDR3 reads CASSQEGSFYEQYF. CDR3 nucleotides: TGCGCCAGCAGCCAAGAGGGATCTTTTTACGAGCAGTACTTC.